One and the same sample provided the 2 T cell receptor beta chains below, sequenced in a study of T cells after yellow fever vaccination. TCRdb analysed the 5' RACE reads with MiXCR anew, one entry per CDR3 protein. This sample has about 320,000 distinct CDR3 sequences, with about 4.5% found just once. The specimen was PBMCs, collected 15 days after the yellow fever booster vaccination. Source of these receptors: a man aged 18-30 years who received the YFV17D yellow fever vaccine.

The sample holds a few counts of this clonotype. The chain has TRBV3-1 and TRBJ2-5; 8 bases map to TRBD2. The trim removed 3 bases at V and 2 bases at J, leaving 8 bases unmatched. The CDR3 sequence is 16 residues long. The germline V gene has CDR1 LGHDT and CDR2 YNNKEL (reference sequence). The CDR3 spells CASSHYIAGTQETQYF. Written as DNA, the CDR3 is TGTGCCAGCAGCCATTATATAGCGGGGACGCAAGAGACCCAGTACTTC.

This clonotype has more than one count but fewer than ten. At one end the junction does not follow the germline gene, possibly because of a read error. This chain uses TRBV27 with TRBJ2-5; tentative D call: TRBD2 (6 bases). Germline V gives CDR1 MNHEY, CDR2 SMNVEV (reference sequence). CDR3 size: 15 residues. For the CDR3, the DNA is TGTGCCAGCAGTCTATCCGTGGCGGGGTACGGGACCCAGTACTTC. Translating gives CASSLSVAGYGTQYF.